The present T cell receptor (beta chain) was sequenced within a study of T-cell reconstitution after alpha-beta-depleted transplantation in children (dated by TCRdb to the mid-2010s). For the study in its entirety: The study quantitatively tracked T-cell immune reconstitution after TCRalphabeta/CD19-depleted allogeneic hematopoietic cell transplantation in children using TCR repertoire profiling. On the study overall, not on this receptor specifically: The apparently early recovery of alphabetaT-cell counts about two months after transplant reportedly depended on only several hundred rapidly expanded clones that came from non-depleted graft cells. Over the following months the frequencies of hyperexpanded clones went down, and after one year T-cell counts and TCRbeta diversity were mostly credited to newly produced T cells. In some patients, the high TCRbeta diversity seen at day 60 was put down to recipient T cells and intrathymic progenitors that had survived conditioning.

Of note for this clonotype: Its antigen target is currently unknown. The sample holds no much larger clone one base away, and base qualities are not on file.

Spanning cysteine to phenylalanine, the CDR3 consists of 15 amino acids. Only CDR3 DNA remains: 45 bases, in frame from the first base. The germline V gene specifies MNHNS as CDR1 and SASEGT as CDR2. V and J lose 6 bases and 0 bases, and a span of 14 bases separates them. The library came from PCR. For sequencing, an Illumina HiSeq 2500 was employed. To normalize quantification of the TCRbeta repertoire, the TCR libraries were built with molecular barcoding that relied on unique molecular identifiers. Clones were called with MiXCR by TCRdb after fastp trimmed the public reads at Q25, and only in-frame beta chains were retained. Identical CDR3 protein sequences are pooled into one entry, listed with their most common genes and DNA. Counted in this sample were some 200,000 distinct CDR3 sequences; around 7.7% of them appeared once. The biggest ten clones account for 35% to 40% of the sample. The label giving this sample's treatment or condition can be read as: allogeneic hematopoietic cell transplantation with graft depleted of TCRalphabeta T cells and CD19 B cells. The children who served as transplant recipients had been given grafts of TCRalphabeta/CD19-depleted allogeneic hematopoietic cells.

The receptor was isolated from a male patient between 2 and 10 years old who had a stem cell transplant for acute myeloid leukemia, so the T cells may come from the graft donor. The sample consisted of PBMCs, mostly from graft donor cells, taken 360 days after TCRalphabeta/CD19-depleted stem cell transplant. The chain is assembled from TRBV6-1 and TRBJ1-2; the D gene assignment is ambiguous. The CDR3 loop reads CASRWASDSNYGYTF. The nucleotides are TGTGCCAGCAGGTGGGCCTCGGATTCTAACTATGGCTACACCTTC.